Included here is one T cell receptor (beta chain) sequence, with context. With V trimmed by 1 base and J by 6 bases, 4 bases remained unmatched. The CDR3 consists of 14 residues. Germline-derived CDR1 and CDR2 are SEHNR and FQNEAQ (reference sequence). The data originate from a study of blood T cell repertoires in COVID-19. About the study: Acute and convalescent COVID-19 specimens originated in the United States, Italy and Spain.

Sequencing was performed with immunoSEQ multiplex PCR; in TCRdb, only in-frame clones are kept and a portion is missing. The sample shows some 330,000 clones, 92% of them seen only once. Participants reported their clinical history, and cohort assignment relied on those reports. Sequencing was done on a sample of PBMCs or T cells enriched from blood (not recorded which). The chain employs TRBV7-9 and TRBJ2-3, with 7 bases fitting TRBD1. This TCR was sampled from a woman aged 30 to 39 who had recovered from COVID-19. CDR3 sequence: CASSLDRGVDTQYF. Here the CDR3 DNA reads TGTGCCAGCAGCTTAGACAGGGGAGTCGATACGCAGTATTTT.